This T cell receptor (beta chain) derives from a study of shared clonotypes between healthy human individuals. Study summary: Per donor, CD8 memory used one plate, CD8 naive used two, CD4 memory used three and CD4 naive used three. Study-level points and caveats: Rarefaction revealed incomplete sorted-subset sequencing despite large depth.

Only in-frame clones appear in the TCRdb table, and some are missing; sequencing was by immunoSEQ multiplex PCR. Counted here are roughly 2.1 million clones, 85% to 95% occurring once; the ten biggest clones make up under 2%. In the case of this clone: Its target is unknown. The sample has other DNA sequences that encode this CDR3 too.

Naive-designated CD8 cells lacked CD45RO, were positively enriched for CCR7, and omitted terminally differentiated effector memory CD45RA+ cells. Trimming removed 0 bases from V and 4 bases from J, with 9 bases in between. CDR1 and CDR2 from the germline V gene are LGHNA and YSLEER. The CDR3 runs to 14 residues. This chain links TRBV4-3 with TRBJ1-1; D is possibly TRBD1 (6 bases). Sequencing was performed on naive CD8+ T cells from PBMCs. The TCR comes from a man aged 18 to 30 in good health. Some clones in this sample may be carry-over from other donors' samples. CDR3 nucleotide sequence: TGCGCCAGCAGCCAAGACAGGGGCCCCACTGAAGCTTTCTTT. Protein: CASSQDRGPTEAFF.